The next 14 T cell receptor beta chains were all read from a single sample in a study of cytomegalovirus exposure and HLA in healthy donors (dated by TCRdb to about 2017). The protocol used for the library was the immunoSEQ multiplex PCR assay. For the multiplex PCR, a mixture combining 60 forward primers for TCR Vbeta segments and 13 reverse primers for TCR Jbeta segments was used. Held by TCRdb, this immuneACCESS table contains in-frame sequences only and omits some clones. Under half of the omission traces to an unresolved V gene where checked; the cause of the rest is unknown. The sample table records approximately 160,000 clones; 77% of these occur just once. The biggest ten clones account for 1.5% to 2% of the sample. Sequencing input: PBMCs. Receptors were obtained from a woman aged 25 to 39 in good health and CMV-seronegative.

This chain joins TRBV7-3 and TRBJ2-3; 7 bases match TRBD1. J gave up 2 bases and V 5 bases, and 16 bases lay outside the gene matches. The CDR3 has 18 amino acids. Germline assignment: CDR1 SGHTA and CDR2 FQGTGA. The CDR3: CASSRPQSGTESTDTQYF. The DNA of the CDR3 is TGTGCCAGCAGCCGACCTCAATCCGGGACAGAGTCCACAGATACGCAGTATTTT. Using reference TRBV7-3 and TRBJ2-3 for the parts outside the CDR3, the full variable domain is GAGVSQTPSNKVTEKGKYVELRCDPISGHTALYWYRQSLGQGPEFLIYFQGTGAADDSGLPNDRFFAVRPEGSVSTLKIQRTERGDSAVYLCASSRPQSGTESTDTQYFGPGTRLTVL.

The chain combines TRBV6-5 with TRBJ2-7; possibly TRBD2 for D (6 bases). Looked up from germline, CDR1 is MNHEY and CDR2 is SVGAGI. The V end lost 0 bases, the J end lost 4 bases, and 7 bases lay between the germline ends. The CDR3 covers 13 residues. Here the CDR3 reads CASSYSAGYEQYF. The CDR3 bases are TGTGCCAGCAGTTACTCTGCGGGGTACGAGCAGTACTTC.

The table lists this clone with a count of one. This chain links TRBV7-9 with TRBJ2-5; 9 positions match TRBD1. Germline V gene lookup returns CDR1 SEHNR and CDR2 FQNEAQ (reference sequence). Trimming removed 8 bases from V and 4 bases from J; junction bases left unmatched: 14. This CDR3 has 16 residues. For the CDR3, the DNA is TGTGCCAGCCGCCGCAACGGGGGACAGGGCGGAGAGACCCAGTACTTC. This gives the protein CASRRNGGQGGETQYF. Full variable domain (rest looked up from reference TRBV7-9 and TRBJ2-5): DTGVSQNPRHKITKRGQNVTFRCDPISEHNRLYWYRQTLGQGPEFLTYFQNEAQLEKSRLLSDRFSAERPKGSFSTLEIQRTEQGDSAMYLCASRRNGGQGGETQYFGPGTRLLVL.

This clone was recorded once. CDR3 sequence (DNA): TGTGCCAGCAGCTTGGGGGGACTAGCGGTCTCGAGGTCCTACAATGAGCAGTTCTTC. It specifies CASSLGGLAVSRSYNEQFF. This chain uses TRBV5-4 with TRBJ2-1; 11 bases match TRBD2. Unmatched junction bases numbered 9, after V lost 0 bases and J lost 1 base. This CDR3 contains 19 residues. Germline V lookup: CDR1 SGHNT, CDR2 YYREEE (reference sequence).

This CDR3 is CASSFYRYGYTF. CDR3 nucleotides: TGTGCCAGCAGTTTTTACAGATATGGCTACACCTTC. The rearrangement links TRBV28 to TRBJ1-2; D unresolved. Germline assignment: CDR1 MDHEN and CDR2 SYDVKM. Trimming left V 3 bases short and J 5 bases short, with 7 bases between. The CDR3 is 12 amino acids.

With regard to this clone: Different DNA sequences within this sample yield the same CDR3. This chain links TRBV6-5 with TRBJ1-1; 8 bases fit TRBD1. Germline CDR1 reads MNHEY; CDR2 reads SVGAGI. The CDR3 has 14 residues. The trim removed 2 bases at V and 1 base at J, leaving 0 bases unmatched. The chain's CDR3 is CASSYGQGNTEAFF. CDR3 DNA: TGTGCCAGCAGTTACGGACAGGGGAACACTGAAGCTTTCTTT.

The rearrangement joins TRBV18 to TRBJ1-6; the match to TRBD1 covers 7 bases. V gave up 11 bases and J gave up 2 bases; unmatched junction bases: 6. Germline assignment: CDR1 KGHSH and CDR2 LQKENI. The CDR3 contains 14 residues. CDR3: CACARGAYNSPLHF. The CDR3 coding sequence is TGTGCCTGTGCCAGGGGGGCCTATAATTCACCCCTCCACTTT.

The J gene is TRBJ2-7, the V gene TRBV10-1; possible D gene TRBD2, 5 bases. Trimming removed 2 bases from V and 0 bases from J, with 17 bases in between. In germline, CDR1 is WNHNN, CDR2 SYGVQD (reference sequence). The CDR3 has 17 amino acids. CDR3 loop: CASSEGPGAGHSYEQYF. The CDR3 coding sequence is TGCGCCAGCAGTGAGGGGCCAGGCGCGGGCCACTCCTACGAGCAGTACTTC.

The rearrangement joins TRBV19 to TRBJ2-7; 7 bases fit TRBD1. The ends lost 9 bases at V and 3 bases at J; junction bases unmatched: 14. The CDR3 contains 15 residues. In germline, CDR1 is LNHDA, CDR2 SQIVND (reference sequence). The CDR3 DNA follows: TGTGCCAGCCGAAGCGCAGAGGGGGCTAGCTACGAGCAGTACTTC. Its protein product is CASRSAEGASYEQYF.

This chain uses TRBV11-2 with TRBJ2-7; D gene uncertain. Trimming pared 4 bases from V and 4 bases from J, leaving 20 bases between. The CDR3 extends over 16 amino acids. In germline, CDR1 is SGHAT, CDR2 FQNNGV. The CDR3 loop is CASSSSVKVAAYEQYF. CDR3 sequence (DNA): TGTGCCAGCAGCTCTAGTGTTAAGGTGGCAGCGTACGAGCAGTACTTC.

V and J are TRBV9 and TRBJ1-6; a possible D gene is TRBD1 (6 bases). Trimming took off 3 bases at V and 7 bases at J, with 11 bases between the two ends. The CDR3 has 14 amino acids. Germline-derived CDR1 and CDR2 are SGDLS and YYNGEE. The CDR3 region is CASSEFQGNSPLHF. The CDR3 DNA is TGTGCCAGCAGCGAATTTCAGGGGAATTCACCCCTCCACTTT.

The chain has TRBV29-1 and TRBJ1-1; 11 bases are shared with TRBD1. CDR1 and CDR2 (germline): SQVTM, ANQGSEA. CDR3 length equals 15 residues. V was pared by 6 bases and J by 2 bases, with 8 bases of the junction left unmatched. DNA for the CDR3: TGCAGCGTCGCCGGACAGGGGGCTTTTAACACTGAAGCTTTCTTT. Translation gives CSVAGQGAFNTEAFF.

V is TRBV28 and J is TRBJ2-5; D may be TRBD2 (7 bases). Deletions cut 2 bases from V and 5 bases from J, with 9 bases between. This CDR3 has 13 amino acids. Germline V lookup: CDR1 MDHEN, CDR2 SYDVKM. This CDR3 reads CASSLRGGETQYF. The CDR3 nucleotides read TGTGCCAGCAGTTTAAGGGGGGGGGAGACCCAGTACTTC.

V gene TRBV4-3 combines with J gene TRBJ1-2; D ambiguous. The CDR3 is 16 residues long. With 3 bases removed from V and 4 bases from J, the gap between germline ends came to 18 bases. The germline V gene has CDR1 LGHNA and CDR2 YSLEER. The CDR3 DNA sequence: TGCGCCAGCAGCCACCCCCAACGGCGGTTTATCTATGGCTACACCTTC. This gives the protein CASSHPQRRFIYGYTF.